Following are 29 T cell receptor beta chains from one sample sequenced in a study of regulatory T cells in long-lasting Graves disease. Building of the TCR beta libraries involved iRepertoire HTBI primers and Arm-PCR of CDR3 regions. TCRdb called the multiplex PCR reads again in MiXCR, with one record for every CDR3 protein. The table includes 200,000 to 250,000 distinct CDR3 sequences, roughly a fifth detected once. As to time point: newly diagnosed GD, antithyroid drugs for less than 3 months. Generation of the TCR library employed RNA extracted from PBMCs. The sample also formed part of further work on T cells in Graves' hyperthyroidism and ophthalmopathy.

Sequences were derived from peripheral blood mononuclear cells (PBMCs), sampled at new diagnosis, from a patient treated with antithyroid drugs. These TCRs come from a woman in her 30s with Graves disease.

This clonotype was recorded many times. The V call is TRBV5-6, the J call TRBJ2-1; a weak D match, TRBD2 (6 bases). The CDR3 sequence is 14 residues long. Between the trimmed V and J ends, which lost 1 base and 3 bases, there was a span of 8 bases. The V gene's germline CDR1 is SGHDT and CDR2 YYEEEE. The CDR3 here is CASSLRGNYNEQFF. The CDR3 DNA follows: TGTGCCAGCAGCTTGCGGGGGAACTACAATGAGCAGTTCTTC.

This clonotype has a count of ten or more. The chain carries TRBV28 and TRBJ2-5, with a tentative D call TRBD1 (5 bases). The CDR3 consists of 14 residues. V was clipped by 5 bases and J by 2 bases, with 12 bases between them. Germline CDR1 and CDR2: MDHEN and SYDVKM. The CDR3 DNA follows: TGTGCCAGCAGTGAGTGGCCAGGGCAAGAGACCCAGTACTTC. Encoded protein: CASSEWPGQETQYF. Supplemented by reference TRBV28 and TRBJ2-5, the full variable domain reads DVKVTQSSRYLVKRTGEKVFLECVQDMDHENMFWYRQDPGLGLRLIYFSYDVKMKEKGDIPEGYSVSREKKERFSLILESASTNQTSMYLCASSEWPGQETQYFGPGTRLLVL.

Notes on this clonotype: A much larger clone is a single base away; this may be a read error. V is TRBV2 and J is TRBJ1-5; 7 bases agree with TRBD1. The CDR3 covers 14 residues. Germline V gene data show CDR1 as SNHLY and CDR2 as FYNNEI. The V and J ends lost 10 bases and 4 bases, in that order; junction bases with no gene match: 10. The CDR3 coding sequence is TGTGCCAACATTGAATTGACAGGGAATCAGCCCCAGCATTTT. Translated: CANIELTGNQPQHF. Together with reference TRBV2 and TRBJ1-5, the CDR3 gives the full variable domain: EPEVTQTPSHQVTQMGQEVILRCVPISNHLYFYWYRQILGQKVEFLVSFYNNEISEKSEIFDDQFSVERPDGSNFTLKIRSTKLEDSAMYFCANIELTGNQPQHFGDGTRLSIL.

This clonotype was seen many times. V usage is TRBV6-5 and J usage is TRBJ1-6; 7 nucleotides agree with TRBD1. The CDR3 consists of 17 residues. The germline V gene has CDR1 MNHEY and CDR2 SVGAGI. The ends lost 4 bases at V and 3 bases at J; junction bases unmatched: 9. The CDR3 DNA reads TGTGCCAGCAGTTCCCCCCTAGGGGGCAGCTATAATTCACCCCTCCACTTT. It yields the protein CASSSPLGGSYNSPLHF.

This clonotype was seen at least ten times. V usage is TRBV7-2 and J usage is TRBJ1-3, with 7 bases that match TRBD1. The junction had 9 bases not matched to a gene; V was cut back by 3 bases and J by 7 bases. The CDR3 has 15 residues. Germline CDR1 and CDR2: SGHTA and FQGNSA. Here the CDR3 reads CASSFARTGGNTIYF. The CDR3 DNA reads as TGTGCCAGCAGCTTCGCCAGGACAGGTGGGAACACCATATATTTT. The full variable domain, completed using reference TRBV7-2 and TRBJ1-3, is GAGVSQSPSNKVTEKGKDVELRCDPISGHTALYWYRQSLGQGLEFLIYFQGNSAPDKSGLPSDRFSAERTGGSVSTLTIQRTQQEDSAVYLCASSFARTGGNTIYFGEGSWLTVV.

In this sample, this clonotype turned up many times. The J gene is TRBJ1-6, the V gene TRBV9; no firm D call. There are 16 residues in the CDR3. The germline CDR1 and CDR2 sequences are SGDLS and YYNGEE. Trimming took 3 bases from V and 7 from J, leaving 17 bases between them. CDR3 amino acids: CASSAPEGGENSPLHF. DNA for the CDR3: TGTGCCAGCAGCGCGCCTGAAGGTGGGGAAAATTCACCCCTCCACTTT.

The table lists this clonotype with a few counts. The CDR3 spells CASSLAGGRFGYEQYF. In DNA form, the CDR3 reads TGCGCCAGCAGCTTGGCAGGGGGGAGGTTCGGTTACGAGCAGTACTTC. This chain joins TRBV5-1 and TRBJ2-3; D might be TRBD1 (7 bases). Judging by the DNA end, TRBJ2-7 fits better; the J call may be wrong. The V gene's germline CDR1 is SGHRS and CDR2 YFSETQ. The CDR3 totals 16 residues.

V usage is TRBV28 and J usage is TRBJ2-7; a weak D match, TRBD2 (5 bases). Trimming left V 10 bases short and J 2 bases short, with 15 bases between. The CDR3 loop spans 13 amino acids. The germline V gene has CDR1 MDHEN and CDR2 SYDVKM. In nucleotides, the CDR3 is TGTGCCATCCGGGGTCCCCTCCCCTACGAGCAGTACTTC. Residues: CAIRGPLPYEQYF.

This clonotype was recorded many times. V usage is TRBV20-1 and J usage is TRBJ2-3; 12 bases are a match to TRBD2. The CDR3 extends over 16 amino acids. Germline V gene data show CDR1 as DFQATT and CDR2 as SNEGSKA (reference sequence). V shed 2 bases, J shed 1 base, and the junction held 4 bases outside the gene matches. CDR3 protein: CSARLAGGPGTDTQYF. In DNA, the CDR3 is TGCAGTGCTAGACTAGCGGGGGGGCCGGGCACAGATACGCAGTATTTT.

In its sample, this clonotype was seen many times. The V and J genes are TRBV5-1 and TRBJ2-3; the match to TRBD2 covers 11 bases. The germline gives CDR1 SGHRS, CDR2 YFSETQ. V shed 4 bases, J shed 4 bases, and the junction held 11 bases outside the gene matches. The CDR3 is 17 residues long. CDR3 sequence: CASSGLTSGSRADTQYF. The CDR3 DNA reads TGCGCCAGCAGCGGCCTCACTAGCGGGAGTAGGGCAGATACGCAGTATTTT.

This clonotype has a count of ten or more. The chain couples TRBV5-4 to TRBJ1-2; D gene uncertain. Germline CDR1 SGHNT, CDR2 YYREEE (reference sequence). V dropped 2 bases and J dropped 7 bases, with 9 bases sitting between them. The CDR3 is 12 residues long. CDR3 in DNA: TGTGCCAGCAGCTTACAGAATTTTGGCTACACCTTC. Residues: CASSLQNFGYTF.

This clonotype has at least ten counts. The genes are TRBV27 and TRBJ1-1, with unresolved D. The CDR3 length is 16 residues. V dropped 0 bases and J dropped 0 bases, with 11 bases sitting between them. Germline CDR1 and CDR2: MNHEY and SMNVEV (reference sequence). CDR3 amino acids: CASSLSRTFMNTEAFF. The CDR3 DNA reads as TGTGCCAGCAGTTTATCGCGAACGTTCATGAACACTGAAGCTTTCTTT.

This clonotype occurred many times. The rearrangement uses TRBV3-1 and TRBJ2-3; D unclear. The CDR3 covers 14 residues. V was cut by 0 bases and J by 0 bases, with 4 bases left in between. CDR1 LGHDT and CDR2 YNNKEL come from the germline V gene (reference sequence). The CDR3 region has the DNA TGTGCCAGCAGCCAAGAGTACAGCACAGATACGCAGTATTTT. It translates to CASSQEYSTDTQYF.

The V call is TRBV7-9, the J call TRBJ1-5; perhaps TRBD1 as D (5 bases). The CDR3 consists of 13 residues. Trimming took off 9 bases at V and 9 bases at J, with 18 bases between the two ends. Germline V gene lookup returns CDR1 SEHNR and CDR2 FQNEAQ (reference sequence). DNA of the CDR3: TGTGCCAGTCAAGGGACCTGGGATTTGCCCCAGCATTTT. Protein product: CASQGTWDLPQHF.

This clonotype was recorded at least ten times. The chain combines TRBV27 with TRBJ1-5; TRBD1 might be the D (5 bases). CDR3 length equals 15 residues. CDR1 and CDR2 from the germline V gene are MNHEY and SMNVEV (reference sequence). The ends were cut back, 4 bases at V and 7 bases at J, with 17 bases in the middle. Here the CDR3 reads CASSSGTFLGQPQHF. The CDR3 nucleotides read TGTGCCAGCAGTTCCGGGACTTTCTTGGGGCAGCCCCAGCATTTT.

This clonotype was detected ten times or more. The chain is built from TRBV30 and TRBJ1-2; maybe TRBD1 (5 bases). Germline CDR1 is GTSNPN and CDR2 is SVGIG (reference sequence). This CDR3 comprises 14 residues. V shed 0 bases and J shed 4 bases, with 12 bases lying between them. In nucleotides, the CDR3 is TGTGCCTGGAGTGTATCCACCGGGGCCTATGGCTACACCTTC. Its protein is CAWSVSTGAYGYTF.

This clonotype was seen many times. The gene calls are TRBV6-1 and TRBJ2-2; D is uncertain. The ends were cut back, 6 bases at V and 6 bases at J, with 11 bases in the middle. The CDR3 is made up of 13 amino acids. Per germline, CDR1 MNHNS and CDR2 SASEGT. CDR3 coding DNA: TGTGCCAGCAGCCCCCACAGAGCCGGGGAGCTGTTTTTT. It specifies CASSPHRAGELFF.

This clonotype was recorded at least ten times. This sequence joins TRBV2 and TRBJ1-5; D not resolved. The CDR3 is made up of 14 amino acids. V gave up 0 bases and J gave up 6 bases, with 9 bases separating them. The germline CDR1 and CDR2 sequences are SNHLY and FYNNEI. In DNA, the CDR3 is TGTGCCAGCAGTGAAGCCAAGGCACGTCAGCCCCAGCATTTT. As protein: CASSEAKARQPQHF.

This clonotype has at least ten counts. This chain uses TRBV5-5 with TRBJ1-1, with D unclear. V lost 5 bases to trimming and J lost 6 bases, with 17 bases between them. Germline CDR1 is SGHKS and CDR2 is YYEKEE (reference sequence). The CDR3 totals 14 residues. The CDR3 bases are TGTGCCAGCAGTAGAGGGTATCGGACTGCTGAAGCTTTCTTT. Its translation is CASSRGYRTAEAFF. The whole variable domain, remainder taken from reference TRBV5-5 and TRBJ1-1, is DAGVTQSPTHLIKTRGQQVTLRCSPISGHKSVSWYQQVLGQGPQFIFQYYEKEERGRGNFPDRFSARQFPNYSSELNVNALLLGDSALYLCASSRGYRTAEAFFGQGTRLTVV.

The sample holds many counts of this clonotype. The chain employs TRBV7-3 and TRBJ2-7, with D tentatively TRBD1 (5 bases). The ends were cut back, 4 bases at V and 1 base at J, with 26 bases in the middle. Germline V gives CDR1 SGHTA, CDR2 FQGTGA. The CDR3 totals 19 residues. The DNA for the CDR3 is TGTGCCAGCAGCTCACCACTAACACCAGAGACAGAGAGTTCCTACGAGCAGTACTTC. As protein: CASSSPLTPETESSYEQYF.

This clonotype was recorded at least ten times. The CDR3 DNA sequence: TGTGCCAGTAGTATGGGGCAGAACTATGGCTACACCTTC. The encoded protein is CASSMGQNYGYTF. The genes are TRBV19 and TRBJ1-2; D perhaps matches TRBD1 (5 bases). The CDR3 is 13 amino acids. Germline V gene data show CDR1 as LNHDA and CDR2 as SQIVND (reference sequence). Trimming took off 3 bases at V and 2 bases at J, with 7 bases between the two ends. The full variable domain, rest sourced from reference TRBV19 and TRBJ1-2, is DGGITQSPKYLFRKEGQNVTLSCEQNLNHDAMYWYRQDPGQGLRLIYYSQIVNDFQKGDIAEGYSVSREKKESFPLTVTSAQKNPTAFYLCASSMGQNYGYTFGSGTRLTVV.

Many counts were recorded for this clonotype. This chain uses TRBV25-1 with TRBJ2-3; D gene unclear. Germline CDR1 is MGHDK and CDR2 is SYGVNS. The CDR3 runs to 15 residues. With 3 bases removed from V and 2 bases from J, the gap between germline ends came to 12 bases. The CDR3 DNA follows: TGTGCCAGCAGTGATCGGGCTAACACCACAGATACGCAGTATTTT. It codes for CASSDRANTTDTQYF.

In this sample, this clonotype turned up many times. This chain links TRBV24-1 with TRBJ1-1; 11 bases fit TRBD1. J was trimmed by 12 bases and V by 4 bases; bases with no gene match: 9. This CDR3 is 14 amino acids long. Germline assignment: CDR1 KGHDR and CDR2 SFDVKD. The CDR3 protein is CATSEPGTGGLTFF. As DNA, the CDR3 is TGTGCCACCAGTGAACCCGGGACAGGGGGTTTGACTTTCTTT.

This clonotype occurred many times. The chain carries TRBV12-5 and TRBJ2-3; 7 bases match TRBD2. CDR3 size: 15 residues. Germline-derived CDR1 and CDR2 are LGHNT and FRNRAP. V shed 4 bases, J shed 7 bases, and the junction held 11 bases outside the gene matches. The CDR3 is CASGSRWGGQNTQYF. The CDR3, as DNA: TGTGCTAGTGGTTCCCGCTGGGGGGGTCAAAATACGCAGTATTTT.

Turning to this clonotype: A single base separates this from a much larger clone, so it may be a read error. The chain carries TRBV20-1 and TRBJ2-1, with 8 bases that match TRBD2. Germline trimming cut 8 bases from V and 9 bases from J; bases unmatched to any gene: 12. The V gene's germline CDR1 is DFQATT and CDR2 SNEGSKA (reference sequence). This CDR3 is built from 13 residues. The CDR3 region has the DNA TGCAGTACCATAGCGGGAAGGAACGGTGAGCAGTTCTTC. Its protein product is CSTIAGRNGEQFF.

This clonotype was picked up a small number of times. The chain recombines TRBV20-1 with TRBJ1-4; D unresolved. Germline V gene sequence: CDR1 DFQATT, CDR2 SNEGSKA (reference sequence). This CDR3 has 13 residues. V was pared by 6 bases and J by 2 bases, with 10 bases between. In DNA, the CDR3 is TGCAGTGCAATGTCCGTCACTAATGAAAAACTGTTTTTT. It yields the protein CSAMSVTNEKLFF.

The rearrangement links TRBV4-1 to TRBJ2-3; D is undetermined. Looked up from germline, CDR1 is MGHRA and CDR2 is YSYEKL. V lost 0 bases, J lost 4 bases, and 14 bases lay in between. The CDR3 is 16 amino acids. The CDR3 sequence is CASSQEDPGSPDTQYF. The CDR3 DNA sequence: TGCGCCAGCAGCCAAGAGGACCCGGGTTCCCCAGATACGCAGTATTTT.

Points on this clonotype: With a much larger clone just one base away, this may be a read error. The V and J genes are TRBV18 and TRBJ2-2; D not certain. The germline CDR1 and CDR2 sequences are KGHSH and LQKENI. V lost 6 bases to trimming and J lost 6 bases, with 17 bases between them. CDR3 length: 15 amino acids. The CDR3 here is CASSFDWVWSGELFF. The CDR3 DNA reads as TGTGCCAGCTCGTTTGACTGGGTTTGGTCCGGGGAGCTGTTTTTT.

On this clonotype itself: A much larger clone differs by one base, so this may be a read error. The chain uses TRBV9 and TRBJ2-5; D possibly corresponds to TRBD2 (5 bases). The J call is doubtful: the DNA matches TRBJ2-1 better. The germline gives CDR1 SGDLS, CDR2 YYNGEE. The CDR3 is 15 amino acids. CDR3 in amino acids: CASSVGGSELETQFF. As DNA, the CDR3 is TGTGCCAGCAGCGTAGGTGGTAGCGAGTTAGAGACCCAGTTCTTC.